This paragraph reports one T cell receptor (beta chain). This specimen comes from a study of OX40 agonist ivuxolimab in advanced cancers. Baseline was the first blood sampling point, followed by cycle 4 day 1 and cycle 7 day 1. Assay used: immunoSEQ multiplex PCR; TCRdb lists only in-frame clones, some missing. Of tens of thousands of clones in the sample, more than 75% are singletons; the top ten hold 4% to 5%. The CDR3 has 16 amino acids. Deletions cut 4 bases from V and 0 bases from J, with 17 bases between. CDR1 is SGHNT and CDR2 is YYREEE in the germline V gene (reference sequence). The material was CD4+ or CD8+ T cells sorted from blood, obtained in a trial of the OX40 agonist ivuxolimab. The receptor was isolated from an adult with an advanced solid tumor such as melanoma, head and neck, liver or kidney cancer. V gene TRBV5-4 combines with J gene TRBJ2-7; TRBD1 might be the D (6 bases). The CDR3 region has the DNA TGTGCCAGCAGCCCGAAGAGGGACATTAACTCCTACGAGCAGTACTTC. Protein product: CASSPKRDINSYEQYF.